The entry below gives a single T cell receptor beta chain sequence along with its context. Relying on iRepertoire HTBI primers and Arm-PCR of CDR3 regions, the team built TCR beta libraries. TCRdb re-analysed the multiplex PCR reads in MiXCR, keeping a single row per CDR3 protein. The data contain roughly 510,000 distinct CDR3 sequences, 16% of them singletons. Stated time point: newly diagnosed GD, antithyroid drugs for less than 3 months. PBMCs were the source of the RNA used for TCR sequencing. This specimen comes from a study of regulatory T cells in long-lasting Graves disease. The junction had 2 bases not matched to a gene; V was cut back by 4 bases and J by 2 bases. Per germline, CDR1 MDHEN and CDR2 SYDVKM. This CDR3 is built from 15 residues. This sample also appeared in a second study, on T cells in Graves' hyperthyroidism and ophthalmopathy.

The sequencing here drew on peripheral blood mononuclear cells (PBMCs), taken at new diagnosis, from a patient treated with antithyroid drugs. The TCR sequence derives from a man younger than 35 with Graves disease. The chain uses TRBV28 and TRBJ2-3; 11 nucleotides line up with TRBD2. The CDR3 region is CASSSTSGNTDTQYF. In DNA form, the CDR3 reads TGTGCCAGCAGTTCGACTAGCGGGAACACAGATACGCAGTATTTT.